This T cell receptor beta chain was captured by sequencing in a study of blood T cell repertoires in COVID-19 (dated by TCRdb to the early 2020s). In terms of the full investigation: The collaborator samples originated in the United States, Italy and Spain and spanned the acute and convalescent phases of COVID-19. Nearly every sample came with metadata listing a de-identified subject ID, COVID-19 status, age in years and sex. Deeply sampled blood TCRbeta repertoires from subjects exposed to, actively infected with, or recovered from COVID-19 were included in the dataset. The repertoires were made available in a free public database intended to serve as a resource for research on the immune response to SARS-CoV-2. HLA class I and class II types, where available, came from metadata supplied by the sample provider rather than from assay-based typing. The samples were drawn from the first 160 participants of the ongoing ImmuneRACE study and from some 1,300 subjects provided by 6 global collaborators. The prospective study material was composed of cDNA or gDNA derived from T cells, B-cell-depleted T cells, or PBMCs.

This clone was found a few times. The antigen it recognizes is unknown. No much larger clone exists at a distance of one base, and base qualities are not known. Compared with germline, V lacks 5 bases and J lacks 4 bases; bases without a gene match: 6. The CDR3 covers 16 residues, taking in both the cysteine and the phenylalanine. Left in the record is the CDR3 DNA by itself, 48 bases read in frame from the first base. The germline V gene encodes CDR1 PRHDT and CDR2 FYEKMQ (reference sequence). TCRbeta CDR3 regions were amplified from genomic DNA by means of the immunoSEQ Assay, a bias-controlled multiplex PCR. Regarding the original processing steps: Nucleated cell counts per sample were estimated from amplification of reference gene primers within the assay. To quantify the absolute abundance of each unique TCRbeta CDR3 rearrangement, sequence reads were collapsed and filtered. For each sample, productive Simpson clonality was calculated as the square root of Simpson's diversity index across productive rearrangements. TCRdb obtained this table from immuneACCESS and retained in-frame rearrangements with V and J assigned. These tables miss some clones; where compared with another copy, unresolved V genes account for less than half of the shortfall, and the remainder is unexplained. The D gene and trimming were derived from the DNA, and the V and J assignments and clone size from that table. The sample includes roughly 94,000 clones, with around 83% observed a single time. The ten largest clones represent 25% of the sample.

The collaborating institutions used their own protocols to collect whole blood in K2EDTA tubes. For TCRbeta analysis, collaborators shipped samples in one of three forms: frozen whole blood, isolated PBMCs, or DNA extracted from either of those sample types. Study-wide findings and limitations: Clinical and demographic metadata were provided uncurated, with the amount varying by source and participant.

This TCR was sampled from a man aged 55 to 70 with acute or convalescent COVID-19. Recombination linked TRBV13 to TRBJ2-2, and TRBD1 aligns with 11 junction nucleotides. The sample consisted of peripheral blood. CDR3 reads: CASSRRTGGSTGELFF. The base sequence is TGTGCCAGCAGCCGTAGGACAGGGGGCAGCACCGGGGAGCTGTTTTTT.